The clone carrying this TCR beta chain was seen more than once but under ten times. Antigen unknown. This sample was included in a study of vaccination effects on CD4 cells after COVID-19. The assay was immunoSEQ multiplex PCR, and TCRdb's table has in-frame clones only and misses some. The repertoire holds about 73,000 clones, about 70% seen once, with over 2.5% in the top ten. The ViraFEST assay expanded antigen-specific CD4+ T cells with viral peptide pools before sequencing. Once cultured for more than nine days, the cells underwent separation to obtain CD4+ T cells. None of these healthy vaccinees had been infected with SARS-CoV-2 before vaccination. This TCR derives from a human donor who received a COVID-19 vaccine. Here the sequenced sample was CD4+ T cells from PBMCs cultured with HCoV-NL63 spike peptides, taken before COVID-19 vaccination.

CDR3 sequence: CATSRDHRQRLHF. The CDR3 coding sequence is TGTGCCACCAGCAGAGATCACCGCCAACGCCTCCACTTT. V usage is TRBV15 and J usage is TRBJ1-6; D is unclear. In germline, CDR1 is LNHNV, CDR2 YYDKDF (reference sequence). Trimming took 0 bases from V and 15 from J, leaving 12 bases between them. The CDR3 spans 13 residues.